This record covers a single T cell receptor beta chain. Its antigen is unknown. PCR was performed a second time for about 6 to 12 cycles using a sample-barcoded 5' primer and a J-beta primer mix. Carrying 12 random nucleotides, a template-switch adaptor labeled each individual cDNA molecule. The yield of each sample was at least 2.5 million CDR3-containing paired-end reads. TCRdb reanalysed the 5' RACE reads using MiXCR and keeps one entry per CDR3 protein. The table shows 1,500,000 or so distinct CDR3 sequences, with approximately 59% occurring only once. This record comes from a study of blood T cells in healthy people across ages. Study results and caveats: Aged donors had fewer naive CD4+ cells and lower diversity than long-lived donors. When one million T cells were used, diversity estimates were thought to be underestimates.

The V gene's germline CDR1 is LGHDT and CDR2 YNNKEL (reference sequence). The V segment lost 4 bases and the J segment 7 bases; nucleotides outside the gene matches: 3. The CDR3 sequence is 15 residues long. V gene TRBV3-1 combines with J gene TRBJ2-3; 15 positions match TRBD2. The specimen sequenced was blood. This receptor was taken from a man younger than 30 in good health. The CDR3 DNA sequence: TGTGCCAGCAGCCCCGGGACTAGCGGGGGGAATACGCAGTATTTT. This codes for CASSPGTSGGNTQYF.